This T cell receptor beta chain stems from a study of blood T cell repertoires in COVID-19. Background on the study: From the United States, Italy and Spain came samples of acute and convalescent COVID-19. From T cells, B-cell-depleted T cells, or PBMCs came the material, which was cDNA or gDNA.

Assay: immunoSEQ multiplex PCR; the TCRdb copy retains only in-frame clones and omits some. The table includes 100,000 to 150,000 clones, about 80% detected once. This CDR3 spans 16 amino acids. Germline CDR1 and CDR2: MRHNA and SNTAGT. V lost 2 bases, J lost 3 bases, and 5 bases stayed unmatched. This sequence joins TRBV6-4 and TRBJ2-1; 9 nucleotides match TRBD2. Sequencing was done on a sample of peripheral blood. The clonotype originates from a woman between 45 and 60 years old with acute or convalescent COVID-19. CDR3 protein: CASSDLAGPNYNEQFF. DNA for the CDR3: TGTGCCAGCAGTGACCTAGCGGGGCCTAACTACAATGAGCAGTTCTTC.